This T cell receptor (beta chain) originates from a study of regulatory T cells in long-lasting Graves disease. The CDR3 consists of 17 residues. V was clipped by 1 base and J by 0 bases; unmatched bases: 6. Germline CDR1 and CDR2: SGHAT and FQNNGV. Time point defined: newly diagnosed GD, antithyroid drugs for less than 3 months. PBMCs were the source of the RNA used for TCR sequencing. CDR3 regions were amplified by Arm-PCR using iRepertoire HTBI primers to build TCR beta libraries. TCRdb re-called the multiplex PCR reads with MiXCR, one entry per CDR3 protein. The sample lists 530,000 or so distinct CDR3 sequences; about 14% were seen once. This clonotype was detected many times. A further study also used this sample, focusing on T cells in Graves' hyperthyroidism and ophthalmopathy. That work adds: The model anticipated ophthalmopathy a median 6.5 months pre-onset.

The material sequenced was peripheral blood mononuclear cells (PBMCs), taken at new diagnosis, from a patient treated with antithyroid drugs. The gene calls are TRBV11-2 and TRBJ2-1; 7 nucleotides align to TRBD2. This receptor was taken from a man younger than 45 with Graves disease. CDR3: CASSLGGGGGSYNEQFF. The CDR3 bases are TGTGCCAGCAGCTTAGGAGGTGGGGGGGGCTCCTACAATGAGCAGTTCTTC.